What follows is one T cell receptor beta chain and its context. This sample was included in a study of blood T cell repertoires in COVID-19. Study-wide background: The origin of the acute and convalescent COVID-19 samples was the United States, Italy and Spain. From T cells, B-cell-depleted T cells, or PBMCs came the material, which was cDNA or gDNA.

Germline V gives CDR1 SGHTA, CDR2 FQGTGA. The CDR3 has 12 amino acids. The germline V and J ends were trimmed by 5 bases and 12 bases, with 14 bases remaining between them. In the authors' methods: Cell counts per sample came from amplifying reference gene primers. Sequenced by immunoSEQ multiplex PCR; TCRdb stores in-frame clones only, minus some. The DNA gave D and trimming, while V, J and clone size come from that table. The data show some 270,000 clones, less than 90% seen once. This TCR was recovered from a woman aged 40-49 years who had recovered from COVID-19. Specimen: peripheral blood. The chain uses TRBV7-3 and TRBJ2-1; D might be TRBD1 (6 bases). CDR3 loop: CASSLRGQPQFF. CDR3 DNA sequence: TGTGCCAGCAGCCTTAGAGGACAGCCGCAGTTCTTC.